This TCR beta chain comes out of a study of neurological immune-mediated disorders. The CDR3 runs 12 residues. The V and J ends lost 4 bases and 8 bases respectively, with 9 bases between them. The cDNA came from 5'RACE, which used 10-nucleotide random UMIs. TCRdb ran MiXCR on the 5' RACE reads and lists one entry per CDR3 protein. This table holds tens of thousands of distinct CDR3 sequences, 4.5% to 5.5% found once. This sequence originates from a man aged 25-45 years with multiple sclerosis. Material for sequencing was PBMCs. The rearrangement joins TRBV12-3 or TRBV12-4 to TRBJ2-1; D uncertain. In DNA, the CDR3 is TGTGCCAGCAGTTCCGGACGTTATGAGCAGTTCTTC. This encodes CASSSGRYEQFF.